These 29 T cell receptor beta chains were sequenced from one sample in a study of cytotoxic CD8 clonotypes in ibrutinib-treated CLL. Method: immunoSEQ multiplex PCR; TCRdb's copy keeps in-frame clones and lacks some. The sample consists of about 140,000 clones, 80% of them appearing once. The sequencing here drew on PBMCs, taken after 36 months of ibrutinib treatment. The receptors were sampled from a human donor with chronic lymphocytic leukemia.

This clone was counted between two and nine times. The chain links TRBV7-9 to TRBJ2-7, with D perhaps matching TRBD1 (5 bases). Trimming took off 5 bases at V and 0 bases at J, with 11 bases between the two ends. The CDR3 length is 14 residues. Germline V gives CDR1 SEHNR, CDR2 FQNEAQ (reference sequence). The CDR3 loop is CASSPEDNSYEQYF. CDR3 nucleotide sequence: TGTGCCAGCAGCCCAGAGGACAACTCCTACGAGCAGTACTTC. Using reference TRBV7-9 and TRBJ2-7 for the parts outside the CDR3, the full variable domain is DTGVSQNPRHKITKRGQNVTFRCDPISEHNRLYWYRQTLGQGPEFLTYFQNEAQLEKSRLLSDRFSAERPKGSFSTLEIQRTEQGDSAMYLCASSPEDNSYEQYFGPGTRLTVT.

V is TRBV5-1 and J is TRBJ2-7, with 7 nucleotides matching TRBD1. CDR1 and CDR2 (germline): SGHRS, YFSETQ. The CDR3 totals 14 residues. V trimming: 1 base; J trimming: 4 bases; junction bases outside the gene matches: 5. The CDR3 here is CASSLSQGLYEQYF. The DNA for the CDR3 is TGCGCCAGCAGCTTGTCACAGGGGTTATACGAGCAGTACTTC. Full variable domain (outside the CDR3, taken from reference TRBV5-1 and TRBJ2-7): KAGVTQTPRYLIKTRGQQVTLSCSPISGHRSVSWYQQTPGQGLQFLFEYFSETQRNKGNFPGRFSGRQFSNSRSEMNVSTLELGDSALYLCASSLSQGLYEQYFGPGTRLTVT.

The chain carries TRBV29-1 and TRBJ1-4; maybe TRBD1 (6 bases). The CDR3 runs 13 residues. Germline loops: CDR1 SQVTM, CDR2 ANQGSEA. Trimming stripped 4 bases from V and 4 bases from J, with 10 bases between. For the CDR3, the DNA is TGCAGCGTTGCGGACAGTTATAATGAAAAACTGTTTTTT. As protein: CSVADSYNEKLFF.

Worth noting for this clone: The missing conserved phenylalanine or tryptophan at the end of this CDR3 makes a read error likely. The DNA is omitted, as the CDR3 cannot be located on it reliably, and the CDR3 follows TCRdb's listing. This chain links TRBV4-1 with TRBJ1-6; the table's D call TRBD1 went unverified against the DNA. The CDR3 is 15 residues long, ends included. The germline V gene has CDR1 MGHRA and CDR2 YSYEKL. CDR3 sequence: CASSQHTGGQFTPPL.

V usage is TRBV25-1 and J usage is TRBJ1-2; D uncertain. The V gene lost 4 bases and the J gene lost 4 bases, with 19 bases spanning the gap. The CDR3 sequence is 16 residues long. Germline V gene lookup returns CDR1 MGHDK and CDR2 SYGVNS. Here the CDR3 reads CASSGLGPEDLYGYTF. The DNA for the CDR3 is TGTGCCAGCAGTGGGTTAGGCCCGGAGGACCTCTATGGCTACACCTTC.

The chain links TRBV9 to TRBJ2-3; D is uncertain. Looked up from germline, CDR1 is SGDLS and CDR2 is YYNGEE. The CDR3 is 15 residues long. V lost 0 bases to trimming and J lost 1 base, with 9 bases between them. DNA for the CDR3: TGTGCCAGCAGCGTAGTGCATGGGGGCACAGATACGCAGTATTTT. This sequence encodes CASSVVHGGTDTQYF. The full variable domain, in which reference TRBV9 and TRBJ2-3 provide the parts outside the CDR3, is DSGVTQTPKHLITATGQRVTLRCSPRSGDLSVYWYQQSLDQGLQFLIQYYNGEERAKGNILERFSAQQFPDLHSELNLSSLELGDSALYFCASSVVHGGTDTQYFGPGTRLTVL.

The chain is built from TRBV18 and TRBJ1-3, with D unresolved. CDR1 is KGHSH and CDR2 is LQKENI in the germline V gene. CDR3 length: 12 residues. The ends were cut back, 5 bases at V and 5 bases at J, with 7 bases in the middle. The CDR3 region is CASSSDRNTIYF. The CDR3 bases are TGTGCCAGCTCATCAGATCGAAACACCATATATTTT.

This clone occurred a few times. V and J are TRBV6-5 and TRBJ1-2, with D unresolved. The germline CDR1 and CDR2 sequences are MNHEY and SVGAGI. The CDR3 has 15 residues. V was shortened by 0 bases and J by 2 bases, with 10 bases between the two germline ends. This CDR3 reads CASSYSQRTNYGYTF. As DNA, the CDR3 is TGTGCCAGCAGTTACTCCCAACGGACGAACTATGGCTACACCTTC.

DNA of the CDR3: TGTGCCAGCAATGGAAGGGTGACCCATAATTCACCCCTCCACTTT. It is translated as CASNGRVTHNSPLHF. The V and J genes are TRBV2 and TRBJ1-6, with D uncertain. The CDR3 spans 15 residues. Trimming stripped 7 bases from V and 5 bases from J, with 15 bases between. CDR1 is SNHLY and CDR2 is FYNNEI in the germline V gene.

The rearrangement links TRBV14 to TRBJ2-7, with D unresolved. CDR1 and CDR2 from the germline V gene are SGHDN and FVKESK. The CDR3 extends over 11 amino acids. Trimming removed 1 base at V and 8 bases at J, with 6 bases between. The CDR3 loop reads CASSQGPKQYF. The CDR3 region has the DNA TGTGCCAGCAGCCAAGGGCCCAAGCAGTACTTC. The entire variable domain, with the rest obtained from reference TRBV14 and TRBJ2-7, is as follows: EAGVTQFPSHSVIEKGQTVTLRCDPISGHDNLYWYRRVMGKEIKFLLHFVKESKQDESGMPNNRFLAERTGGTYSTLKVQPAELEDSGVYFCASSQGPKQYFGPGTRLTVT.

For the CDR3, the DNA is TGTGCCAGCAGCCCACAGGGTTTGTTCACAGATACGCAGTATTTT. It translates to CASSPQGLFTDTQYF. The V gene is TRBV7-3, the J gene TRBJ2-3, with a weak D call TRBD1 (6 bases). Germline CDR1 SGHTA, CDR2 FQGTGA. The CDR3 runs to 15 residues. Trimming removed 5 bases at V and 2 bases at J, with 14 bases between.

V usage is TRBV5-1 and J usage is TRBJ2-1; possible D gene TRBD2, 6 bases. Germline V gives CDR1 SGHRS, CDR2 YFSETQ. This CDR3 contains 16 residues. V was pared by 0 bases and J by 7 bases, with 17 bases between. The CDR3 bases are TGCGCCAGCAGCTTGGCCGCCGGGAGAGGCACTAATGAGCAGTTCTTC. It encodes CASSLAAGRGTNEQFF.

V usage is TRBV2 and J usage is TRBJ1-2; D is possibly TRBD1 (5 bases). The V and J ends lost 6 bases and 1 base respectively, with 6 bases between them. CDR1 and CDR2 from the germline V gene are SNHLY and FYNNEI. This CDR3 region has 12 residues. CDR3 sequence (DNA): TGTGCCAGCAGGGGGGATAACTATGGCTACACCTTC. It specifies CASRGDNYGYTF.

The sample holds one count of this clone. The rearrangement uses TRBV7-9 and TRBJ2-7; D uncertain. The CDR3 is 13 amino acids. Looked up from germline, CDR1 is SEHNR and CDR2 is FQNEAQ (reference sequence). The germline V and J ends were trimmed by 5 bases and 5 bases, with 13 bases remaining between them. The CDR3 loop reads CASSTWPKNEQYF. Written as DNA, the CDR3 is TGTGCCAGCAGCACATGGCCAAAGAACGAGCAGTACTTC.

The chain employs TRBV27 and TRBJ1-1, with TRBD1 identical over 10 bases. The CDR3 totals 12 residues. Germline CDR1 is MNHEY and CDR2 is SMNVEV (reference sequence). V shed 2 bases and J 11 bases; nucleotides not matched to a gene: 2. The DNA for the CDR3 is TGTGCCAGCAGTTTAGGGACAGGGGCGGCTTTCTTT. Protein product: CASSLGTGAAFF.

The chain has TRBV11-3 and TRBJ2-1, with D possibly being TRBD1 or TRBD2 (5 bases each). V was pared by 5 bases and J by 5 bases, with 16 bases between. The CDR3 is 15 residues long. Germline lookup yields CDR1 SGHNT and CDR2 YENEEA. CDR3 bases: TGTGCCAGCAGCCCAAGAGAGGGGCCCCACAATGAGCAGTTCTTC. Translating gives CASSPREGPHNEQFF.

This rearrangement joins TRBV5-1 to TRBJ2-3; D uncertain. The germline gives CDR1 SGHRS, CDR2 YFSETQ. With 3 bases removed from V and 5 bases from J, the gap between germline ends came to 4 bases. There are 11 residues in the CDR3. CDR3 protein: CASSSLDTQYF. As DNA, the CDR3 is TGCGCCAGCAGCTCCCTAGATACGCAGTATTTT.

The J gene is TRBJ2-6, the V gene TRBV14; the D is unclear. CDR3 length equals 14 residues. Trimming shortened V by 4 bases and J by 1 base, and 5 bases separated the two germline ends. Germline CDR1 is SGHDN and CDR2 is FVKESK. The CDR3: CASSRHSGANVLTF. In nucleotides, the CDR3 is TGTGCCAGCAGCCGACATTCTGGGGCCAACGTCCTGACTTTC.

By proportion, this clone is medium-sized. The chain carries TRBV4-2 and TRBJ2-7; the D gene is possibly TRBD1 (5 bases). This CDR3 contains 15 residues. The germline gives CDR1 LGHNA, CDR2 YNFKEQ. V dropped 1 base and J dropped 0 bases, with 10 bases sitting between them. Here the CDR3 reads CASSQARTYSYEQYF. For the CDR3, the DNA is TGTGCCAGCAGCCAAGCCAGGACATACTCCTACGAGCAGTACTTC.

The rearrangement joins TRBV11-2 to TRBJ2-7, with 11 bases fitting TRBD2. The CDR3 runs 15 residues. Germline assignment: CDR1 SGHAT and CDR2 FQNNGV. The ends lost 6 bases at V and 3 bases at J; junction bases unmatched: 7. In nucleotides, the CDR3 is TGTGCCAGCAGAGTCTTTAGCGGGAGGGACTACGAGCAGTACTTC. This sequence encodes CASRVFSGRDYEQYF.

V and J are TRBV4-2 and TRBJ1-5, with TRBD1 matching 8 bases. The ends lost 3 bases at V and 6 bases at J; junction bases unmatched: 4. Germline CDR1 is LGHNA and CDR2 is YNFKEQ. This CDR3 spans 14 amino acids. In DNA form, the CDR3 reads TGTGCCAGCAGCCAGGATCAGGGGGCTCAGCCCCAGCATTTT. It encodes CASSQDQGAQPQHF.

This clone is labeled medium-sized. This rearrangement joins TRBV29-1 to TRBJ1-2; D remains unclear. Per germline, CDR1 SQVTM and CDR2 ANQGSEA. V lost 4 bases to trimming and J lost 3 bases, with 6 bases between them. The CDR3 is made up of 11 amino acids. As DNA, the CDR3 is TGCAGCGTTGGGATCTACTATGGCTACACCTTC. Its protein is CSVGIYYGYTF.

V usage is TRBV6-1 and J usage is TRBJ1-1; 7 bases align to TRBD1. Germline CDR1 reads MNHNS; CDR2 reads SASEGT. V was clipped by 2 bases and J by 7 bases; unmatched bases: 4. The length of the CDR3 is 13 residues. In nucleotides, the CDR3 is TGTGCCAGCAGTGAACTTGGGACAGATGAAGCTTTCTTT. Amino acid sequence: CASSELGTDEAFF.

The CDR3 reads CAIRGGDSEKLFF. Written as DNA, the CDR3 is TGTGCCATCAGGGGGGGGGATTCTGAAAAACTGTTTTTT. The chain is built from TRBV10-3 and TRBJ1-4; D perhaps matches TRBD1 (5 bases). The germline gives CDR1 ENHRY, CDR2 SYGVKD. CDR3 length: 13 residues. V was pared by 6 bases and J by 7 bases, with 12 bases between.

This chain connects TRBV5-1 to TRBJ2-7; the D gene could be TRBD1 or TRBD2 (6 bases each). Germline CDR1 and CDR2: SGHRS and YFSETQ. This CDR3 is 12 amino acids long. V was clipped by 2 bases and J by 9 bases, with 12 bases between them. The CDR3: CASSFWPGAQYF. Written as DNA, the CDR3 is TGCGCCAGCAGCTTCTGGCCGGGGGCGCAGTACTTC.

V usage is TRBV13 and J usage is TRBJ2-5; 8 bases are a match to TRBD1. After removal of 5 bases from V and 4 bases from J, the junction contained 9 bases not matched to a gene. Per germline, CDR1 PRHDT and CDR2 FYEKMQ (reference sequence). This CDR3 region has 15 residues. CDR3: CASSARQGSRETQYF. Here the CDR3 DNA reads TGTGCCAGCAGCGCCCGACAGGGGAGTAGAGAGACCCAGTACTTC.

V usage is TRBV5-1 and J usage is TRBJ2-5; TRBD1 is a possible D gene (5 bases). CDR3 size: 14 residues. V gave up 2 bases and J gave up 4 bases, with 12 bases separating them. Germline CDR1 is SGHRS and CDR2 is YFSETQ. The CDR3 region has the DNA TGCGCCAGCAGCTTCGCCAGGGCAGGAGAGACCCAGTACTTC. Its translation: CASSFARAGETQYF.

V usage is TRBV5-1 and J usage is TRBJ1-6, with D hard to call. Germline CDR1 is SGHRS and CDR2 is YFSETQ. Trimming stripped 4 bases from V and 7 bases from J, with 12 bases between. The CDR3 totals 14 residues. The CDR3: CASSLDGKNSPLHF. CDR3 DNA sequence: TGCGCCAGCAGCCTTGACGGAAAGAATTCACCCCTCCACTTT.

The chain employs TRBV5-1 and TRBJ2-7, with D possibly TRBD2 on 6 matching bases. Per germline, CDR1 SGHRS and CDR2 YFSETQ. The CDR3 is 16 amino acids. Between the trimmed V and J ends, which lost 0 bases and 2 bases, there was a span of 15 bases. CDR3 sequence: CASSLEQRGRTYEQYF. CDR3 nucleotide sequence: TGCGCCAGCAGCTTGGAGCAACGGGGGAGGACCTACGAGCAGTACTTC.